This entry lists 32 T cell receptor beta chains sequenced from one sample in a study of blood T cell repertoires in COVID-19. Some clones are missing from TCRdb's copy, which holds only in-frame ones; the method was immunoSEQ multiplex PCR. Here the sample spans under 250,000 clones, around 83% being singletons. The sequenced sample consisted of peripheral blood. The source of these receptors is a woman aged 70-85 years with COVID-19, enrolled during active disease.

This clone showed up just once. Germline is not matched at one junction end, which may reflect a read error. The rearrangement joins TRBV27 to TRBJ2-7; 10 bases fit TRBD2. The CDR3 sequence is 15 residues long. Germline-derived CDR1 and CDR2 are MNHEY and SMNVEV (reference sequence). CDR3 loop: CASSISSGRTYEQYF. CDR3 in DNA: TGTGCCAGCAGTATATCTAGCGGGAGAACCTACGAGCAGTACTTC.

The DNA of the CDR3 is TGTGCCAGCAGAGAACAGCAGGGGTCCAACACCGGGGAGCTGTTTTTT. Translation gives CASREQQGSNTGELFF. V and J are TRBV2 and TRBJ2-2; perhaps TRBD1 as D (6 bases). The CDR3 runs 16 residues. The V end was cut by 6 bases, the J end by 2 bases, with 16 bases between. The germline gives CDR1 SNHLY, CDR2 FYNNEI. Full variable domain (rest looked up from reference TRBV2 and TRBJ2-2): EPEVTQTPSHQVTQMGQEVILRCVPISNHLYFYWYRQILGQKVEFLVSFYNNEISEKSEIFDDQFSVERPDGSNFTLKIRSTKLEDSAMYFCASREQQGSNTGELFFGEGSRLTVL.

V gene TRBV9 combines with J gene TRBJ2-7; weak D call: TRBD1 (6 bases). Deletions cut 0 bases from V and 4 bases from J, with 17 bases between. Per the germline V gene, CDR1 is SGDLS and CDR2 is YYNGEE. The length of the CDR3 is 16 residues. CDR3 in amino acids: CASSVGPGAGPYEQYF. The CDR3 DNA sequence: TGTGCCAGCAGCGTAGGTCCAGGGGCCGGCCCATACGAGCAGTACTTC.

This clone showed up just once. The V gene is TRBV28, the J gene TRBJ2-1, with D possibly TRBD2 on 5 matching bases. The V end lost 7 bases, the J end lost 4 bases, and 11 bases lay between the germline ends. From germline, CDR1 is MDHEN and CDR2 SYDVKM. This CDR3 comprises 13 residues. CDR3 sequence: CASNSGYYNEQFF. The DNA of the CDR3 is TGTGCCAGCAACAGCGGTTATTACAATGAGCAGTTCTTC. Supplemented by reference TRBV28 and TRBJ2-1, the full variable domain reads DVKVTQSSRYLVKRTGEKVFLECVQDMDHENMFWYRQDPGLGLRLIYFSYDVKMKEKGDIPEGYSVSREKKERFSLILESASTNQTSMYLCASNSGYYNEQFFGPGTRLTVL.

The chain joins TRBV28 to TRBJ2-7, with D maybe TRBD2 (6 bases). The V gene's germline CDR1 is MDHEN and CDR2 SYDVKM. V was shortened by 6 bases and J by 2 bases, with 11 bases between the two germline ends. This CDR3 has 13 residues. The CDR3 protein is CASRTGVPYEQYF. The DNA of the CDR3 is TGTGCCAGCAGAACGGGAGTTCCCTACGAGCAGTACTTC.

The rearrangement links TRBV27 to TRBJ2-7, with 8 bases that match TRBD1. The junction had 8 bases not matched to a gene; V was cut back by 3 bases and J by 7 bases. The germline V gene has CDR1 MNHEY and CDR2 SMNVEV (reference sequence). The CDR3 is 14 residues long. The CDR3 nucleotides are TGTGCCAGCAGTTTTGTTCAGGGGGCGAGTGAGCAGTACTTC. Its translation: CASSFVQGASEQYF.

The V gene is TRBV7-6, the J gene TRBJ2-1; D might be TRBD2 (5 bases). This CDR3 spans 14 amino acids. V was pared by 2 bases and J by 9 bases, with 14 bases between. Germline V gene sequence: CDR1 SGHVS, CDR2 FNYEAQ. This chain's CDR3 is CASSLREGEGEQFF. The CDR3 DNA is TGTGCCAGCAGCTTAAGAGAGGGAGAGGGTGAGCAGTTCTTC.

The chain carries TRBV19 and TRBJ2-1; 16 nucleotides match TRBD2. The V and J ends lost 9 bases and 3 bases, in that order; junction bases with no gene match: 11. CDR3 length: 18 residues. Germline CDR1 and CDR2: LNHDA and SQIVND (reference sequence). This chain's CDR3 is CASQAGTSGRAFYNEQFF. In DNA, the CDR3 is TGTGCCAGCCAGGCCGGGACTAGCGGGAGGGCCTTCTACAATGAGCAGTTCTTC.

This clone was seen a single time. V and J are TRBV24-1 and TRBJ2-7; the D gene is possibly TRBD2 (7 bases). V was cut by 3 bases and J by 3 bases, with 11 bases left in between. Germline CDR1 KGHDR, CDR2 SFDVKD. The CDR3 contains 14 residues. The chain's CDR3 is CATSDTGRDYEQYF. The CDR3 region has the DNA TGTGCCACCAGTGATACAGGGAGGGACTACGAGCAGTACTTC.

V usage is TRBV6-5 and J usage is TRBJ2-2, with D tentatively TRBD1 (6 bases). The CDR3 runs 14 residues. V was pared by 8 bases and J by 5 bases, with 15 bases between. From germline, CDR1 is MNHEY and CDR2 SVGAGI. CDR3 coding DNA: TGTGCCAGCTTATTTTTCACAGGGACCGGGGAGCTGTTTTTT. It translates to CASLFFTGTGELFF.

The chain links TRBV5-1 to TRBJ2-3, with a tentative D call TRBD1 (6 bases). The CDR3 has 17 residues. The V and J ends lost 4 bases and 1 base respectively, with 19 bases between them. Germline V gene sequence: CDR1 SGHRS, CDR2 YFSETQ. CDR3 coding DNA: TGCGCCAGCAGCAAAGGACAGATTGTTATTCGCACAGATACGCAGTATTTT. It is translated as CASSKGQIVIRTDTQYF.

This clone has a single count. V gene TRBV27 combines with J gene TRBJ2-5; 7 nucleotides match TRBD1. The CDR3 contains 16 residues. The trim removed 5 bases at V and 3 bases at J, leaving 12 bases unmatched. Germline V gives CDR1 MNHEY, CDR2 SMNVEV (reference sequence). CDR3 region: CASSLRTGPREETQYF. DNA of the CDR3: TGTGCCAGCAGTCTTCGGACAGGACCACGTGAAGAGACCCAGTACTTC.

The rearrangement joins TRBV4-3 to TRBJ1-5; weak D call: TRBD1 (5 bases). Germline lookup yields CDR1 LGHNA and CDR2 YSLEER. The ends were cut back, 1 base at V and 2 bases at J, with 9 bases in the middle. This CDR3 is 15 amino acids long. This chain's CDR3 is CASSQGRDRNQPQHF. The CDR3, as DNA: TGCGCCAGCAGCCAAGGGAGGGACCGCAATCAGCCCCAGCATTTT.

The chain is built from TRBV30 and TRBJ1-5, with 7 bases lining up with TRBD1. This CDR3 is 14 amino acids long. The germline V gene encodes CDR1 GTSNPN and CDR2 SVGIG (reference sequence). V lost 2 bases and J lost 4; bases outside the gene matches: 5. The CDR3 region has the DNA TGTGCCTGGAGTTTGGGACAGATTAATCAGCCCCAGCATTTT. This codes for CAWSLGQINQPQHF.

This rearrangement joins TRBV24-1 to TRBJ2-5; TRBD2 agrees at 10 bases. V trimming: 4 bases; J trimming: 4 bases; junction bases outside the gene matches: 8. There are 16 residues in the CDR3. Germline loops: CDR1 KGHDR, CDR2 SFDVKD. Here the CDR3 reads CATSEKRRTSGETQYF. The CDR3 nucleotides read TGTGCCACCAGTGAGAAACGTAGGACTAGCGGAGAGACCCAGTACTTC.

This clone was counted a single time. V gene TRBV18 combines with J gene TRBJ1-2; 11 positions match TRBD1. With V trimmed by 6 bases and J by 4 bases, 4 bases remained unmatched. CDR1 is KGHSH, CDR2 LQKENI, per germline. This CDR3 spans 14 amino acids. The CDR3 is CASSNGQGAYGYTF. CDR3 bases: TGTGCCAGCTCGAATGGACAGGGGGCCTATGGCTACACCTTC.

The rearrangement joins TRBV28 to TRBJ2-1; TRBD2 matches 7 bases. Germline V CDR1 and CDR2: MDHEN, SYDVKM. The CDR3 loop spans 16 amino acids. Trimming at V came to 3 bases and at J to 3 bases, leaving 8 bases not matched to a gene. The DNA of the CDR3 is TGTGCCAGCAGTTTGGAGGCGGGAGCGTTCTACAATGAGCAGTTCTTC. Translated: CASSLEAGAFYNEQFF. The variable domain in full, with the rest retrieved from reference TRBV28 and TRBJ2-1, is DVKVTQSSRYLVKRTGEKVFLECVQDMDHENMFWYRQDPGLGLRLIYFSYDVKMKEKGDIPEGYSVSREKKERFSLILESASTNQTSMYLCASSLEAGAFYNEQFFGPGTRLTVL.

The chain employs TRBV6-5 and TRBJ2-7, with 12 bases lining up with TRBD1. This CDR3 is built from 15 residues. The V and J ends lost 6 bases and 5 bases, in that order; junction bases with no gene match: 8. CDR1 and CDR2 (germline): MNHEY, SVGAGI. The CDR3 reads CASSLAGTGGNEQYF. CDR3 DNA: TGTGCCAGCAGCTTAGCCGGGACAGGGGGCAACGAGCAGTACTTC.

The V gene is TRBV5-1, the J gene TRBJ2-5; TRBD1 is a possible D gene (7 bases). The CDR3 contains 15 residues. Per germline, CDR1 SGHRS and CDR2 YFSETQ. Trimming cost V 4 bases and J 4 bases, with 17 bases left between them. CDR3 coding DNA: TGCGCCAGCAGCCGGCTAGTGGAGGGGGCAGAGACCCAGTACTTC. Its protein product is CASSRLVEGAETQYF.

The rearrangement uses TRBV7-9 and TRBJ1-5, with D possibly being TRBD1 (5 bases). Germline V gene data show CDR1 as SEHNR and CDR2 as FQNEAQ (reference sequence). Trimming pared 2 bases from V and 2 bases from J, leaving 13 bases between. The CDR3 consists of 16 residues. The CDR3 DNA sequence: TGTGCCAGCAGCTTATTGGGGCCGACGGGCAATCAGCCCCAGCATTTT. Its protein is CASSLLGPTGNQPQHF.

V gene TRBV7-9 combines with J gene TRBJ2-4; possibly TRBD2 for D (7 bases). The CDR3 spans 16 residues. V was shortened by 5 bases and J by 2 bases, with 16 bases between the two germline ends. The germline CDR1 and CDR2 sequences are SEHNR and FQNEAQ (reference sequence). CDR3 sequence reads: CASSDTGGATKNIQYF. Written as DNA, the CDR3 is TGTGCCAGCAGCGACACGGGGGGCGCGACCAAAAACATTCAGTACTTC.

This clone came up many times. The gene calls are TRBV28 and TRBJ2-7, with a tentative D call TRBD2 (6 bases). Germline values: CDR1 MDHEN, CDR2 SYDVKM. The CDR3 extends over 16 amino acids. Trimming pared 6 bases from V and 4 bases from J, leaving 22 bases between. The CDR3 coding sequence is TGTGCCAGCAGCAACTCCCGGGGGACCCGGGGGTACGAGCAGTACTTC. Amino acids: CASSNSRGTRGYEQYF. The full variable domain, rest sourced from reference TRBV28 and TRBJ2-7, is DVKVTQSSRYLVKRTGEKVFLECVQDMDHENMFWYRQDPGLGLRLIYFSYDVKMKEKGDIPEGYSVSREKKERFSLILESASTNQTSMYLCASSNSRGTRGYEQYFGPGTRLTVT.

Only one count was recorded for this clone. V gene TRBV29-1 combines with J gene TRBJ2-1; 10 bases agree with TRBD2. Germline V lookup: CDR1 SQVTM, CDR2 ANQGSEA. This CDR3 has 14 residues. The J segment lost 7 bases and the V segment lost 5 bases, leaving 8 bases of the junction unmatched. This CDR3 reads CSVSQAGGGNEQFF. CDR3 DNA sequence: TGCAGCGTTTCCCAAGCGGGAGGGGGGAATGAGCAGTTCTTC.

The rearrangement uses TRBV5-1 and TRBJ2-2, with D tentatively TRBD2 (6 bases). CDR1 SGHRS and CDR2 YFSETQ come from the germline V gene. The CDR3 runs 15 residues. V was pared by 0 bases and J by 3 bases, with 9 bases between. The CDR3 DNA follows: TGCGCCAGCAGCTTGGATTGGGGGGACACCGGGGAGCTGTTTTTT. Encoded protein: CASSLDWGDTGELFF.

This CDR3 is CASCPQQVDYGYTF. The CDR3 DNA reads TGTGCCAGCTGCCCTCAACAGGTCGACTATGGCTACACCTTC. The chain carries TRBV28 and TRBJ1-2, with D tentatively TRBD1 (5 bases). CDR1 and CDR2 from the germline V gene are MDHEN and SYDVKM. The V end was cut by 8 bases, the J end by 3 bases, with 16 bases between. This CDR3 has 14 residues.

This chain joins TRBV6-2 or TRBV6-3 and TRBJ2-1, with 9 bases lining up with TRBD2. Germline lookup yields CDR1 MNHEY and CDR2 SVGEGT. This CDR3 is built from 16 residues. The junction had 8 bases not matched to a gene; V was cut back by 5 bases and J by 3 bases. The CDR3 DNA is TGTGCCAGCAGTACTGTGACTAGCGGAGACTACAATGAGCAGTTCTTC. Translation: CASSTVTSGDYNEQFF.

The chain combines TRBV30 with TRBJ2-1; D is possibly TRBD1 (6 bases). The CDR3 runs 17 residues. The ends were cut back, 5 bases at V and 7 bases at J, with 27 bases in the middle. Looked up from germline, CDR1 is GTSNPN and CDR2 is SVGIG (reference sequence). CDR3 amino acids: CAWWKGSGQPKRNEQFF. CDR3 sequence (DNA): TGTGCCTGGTGGAAGGGATCCGGACAGCCAAAAAGAAATGAGCAGTTCTTC.

The chain employs TRBV2 and TRBJ2-3; 7 bases are a match to TRBD2. The V gene's germline CDR1 is SNHLY and CDR2 FYNNEI. Losses at the gene ends were 5 bases for V and 3 bases for J; bases not matched to a gene: 8. The CDR3 extends over 15 amino acids. The CDR3: CASSRTRSMTDTQYF. The DNA for the CDR3 is TGTGCCAGCAGTCGGACTAGATCTATGACAGATACGCAGTATTTT.

The chain carries TRBV27 and TRBJ2-5, with unresolved D. Germline CDR1 reads MNHEY; CDR2 reads SMNVEV (reference sequence). The CDR3 is made up of 14 amino acids. Trimming shortened V by 3 bases and J by 2 bases, and 10 bases separated the two germline ends. CDR3 region: CASSLGGRQETQYF. CDR3 coding DNA: TGTGCCAGCAGTTTGGGTGGCAGGCAAGAGACCCAGTACTTC.

The rearrangement links TRBV18 to TRBJ1-5; D remains ambiguous. The germline CDR1 and CDR2 sequences are KGHSH and LQKENI. This CDR3 spans 16 amino acids. Trimming stripped 4 bases from V and 5 bases from J, with 18 bases between. CDR3 in amino acids: CASSLGITRSHQPQHF. In DNA, the CDR3 is TGTGCCAGCTCACTAGGTATCACCAGGTCCCATCAGCCCCAGCATTTT.

In this sample, this clone turned up a few times. V is TRBV6-5 and J is TRBJ1-6; no reliable D call. Germline CDR1 and CDR2: MNHEY and SVGAGI. There are 15 residues in the CDR3. V lost 6 bases to trimming and J lost 6 bases, with 15 bases between them. CDR3 DNA: TGTGCCAGCAGCCGCCCGGGCGGACTTAATTCACCCCTCCACTTT. It specifies CASSRPGGLNSPLHF.

The chain couples TRBV5-1 to TRBJ1-1; D call uncertain. V lost 6 bases and J lost 6, with 12 bases in between. CDR1 SGHRS and CDR2 YFSETQ come from the germline V gene. CDR3 length equals 12 residues. The CDR3 is CASKEGAAEAFF. The CDR3 coding sequence is TGCGCCAGCAAGGAGGGCGCTGCTGAAGCTTTCTTT.